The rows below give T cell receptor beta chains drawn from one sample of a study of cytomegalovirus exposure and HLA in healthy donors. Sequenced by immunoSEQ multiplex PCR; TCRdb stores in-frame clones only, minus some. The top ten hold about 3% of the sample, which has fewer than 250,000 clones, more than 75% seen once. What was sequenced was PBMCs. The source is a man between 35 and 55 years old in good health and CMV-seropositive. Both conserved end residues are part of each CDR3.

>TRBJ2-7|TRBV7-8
CASSSLEGGPTDYEQYF
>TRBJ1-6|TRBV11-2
CASSLDHRGNSPLHF
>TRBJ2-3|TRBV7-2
CASRLGPRADTQYF
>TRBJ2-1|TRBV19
CASSIHRGAGNEQFF
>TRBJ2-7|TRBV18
CASSPRQGLNEQYF
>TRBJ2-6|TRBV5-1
CASSPTGQGASGANALTF
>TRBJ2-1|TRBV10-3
CAIGGGQGGDEQFF
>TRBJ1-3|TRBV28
CASSLRGGPGNTIYF
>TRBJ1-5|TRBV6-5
CASSQDTRSQPQHF
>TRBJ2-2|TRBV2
CASSPGQGHPGELFF
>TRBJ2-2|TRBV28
CASRAGGAIGELFF
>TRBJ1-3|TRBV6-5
CASTTRSGNTIYF
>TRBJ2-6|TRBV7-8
CASSPRGQGSSGANVLTF
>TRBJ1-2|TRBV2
CASSAGQGGYTF
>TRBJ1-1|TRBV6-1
CASSEKGDRGGNTEAFF
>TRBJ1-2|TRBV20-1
CSARQARGYTF
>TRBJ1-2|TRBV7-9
CASSLSLVNYGYTF
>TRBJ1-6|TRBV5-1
CASSLRGDEVTSPLHF
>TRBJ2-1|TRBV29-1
CSAAGGYGSYNEQFF
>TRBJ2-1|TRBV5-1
CASSLAPPGLYNEQFF
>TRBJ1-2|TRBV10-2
CASSESPWEYGYTF
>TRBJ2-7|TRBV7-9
CASSRLLAGSYEQYF
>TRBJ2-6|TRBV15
CATSREGTASGANVLTF
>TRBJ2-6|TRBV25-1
CASSEMLVGHRGANVLTF
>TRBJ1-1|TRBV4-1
CASSLRGGQGGGVTEAFF
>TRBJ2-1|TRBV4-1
CASSLSLAGGPYEQFF
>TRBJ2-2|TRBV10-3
CAISGREGLGGELFF
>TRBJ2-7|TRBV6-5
CASSYWDTAYEQYF
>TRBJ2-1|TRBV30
CAWSGGTKQFF